Each of the 32 T cell receptor beta chains below was sequenced from the same sample in a study of T-cell reconstitution after alpha-beta-depleted transplantation in children. Unique molecular identifiers featured in how the TCRbeta library was prepared. One entry per CDR3 protein, called by TCRdb with MiXCR from the PCR reads. The data hold about 610,000 distinct CDR3 sequences, with roughly 30% observed a single time. This specimen was PBMCs, taken before TCRalphabeta/CD19-depleted stem cell transplant. These TCRs come from a boy younger than two with Wiskott-Aldrich syndrome, due to receive a stem cell transplant.

The chain employs TRBV11-3 and TRBJ2-2, with D unresolved. The CDR3 covers 17 residues. Trimming left V 5 bases short and J 4 bases short, with 20 bases between. The germline V gene encodes CDR1 SGHNT and CDR2 YENEEA. The CDR3 is CASSPTPGGGTTGELFF. The CDR3 nucleotides read TGTGCCAGCAGCCCCACGCCCGGTGGCGGTACCACCGGGGAGCTGTTTTTT. The full variable domain, in which reference TRBV11-3 and TRBJ2-2 provide the parts outside the CDR3, is EAGVVQSPRYKIIEKKQPVAFWCNPISGHNTLYWYLQNLGQGPELLIRYENEEAVDDSQLPKDRFSAERLKGVDSTLKIQPAELGDSAVYLCASSPTPGGGTTGELFFGEGSRLTVL.

This clonotype was found a few times. The chain has TRBV6-5 and TRBJ2-7; 9 bases match TRBD2. From germline, CDR1 is MNHEY and CDR2 SVGAGI. With V trimmed by 2 bases and J by 0 bases, 2 bases remained unmatched. CDR3 length: 15 amino acids. The CDR3 region has the DNA TGTGCCAGCAGTTACCTAGCGGGAAGCTCCTACGAGCAGTACTTC. This translates into CASSYLAGSSYEQYF.

The chain combines TRBV5-1 with TRBJ1-5, with D maybe TRBD1 (6 bases). This CDR3 has 15 amino acids. Germline assignment: CDR1 SGHRS and CDR2 YFSETQ. With 0 bases removed from V and 3 bases from J, the gap between germline ends came to 10 bases. The CDR3 spells CASSLEDSANQPQHF. As DNA, the CDR3 is TGCGCCAGCAGCTTGGAGGACAGCGCCAATCAGCCCCAGCATTTT. Combining the CDR3 with reference TRBV5-1 and TRBJ1-5 gives the whole variable domain KAGVTQTPRYLIKTRGQQVTLSCSPISGHRSVSWYQQTPGQGLQFLFEYFSETQRNKGNFPGRFSGRQFSNSRSEMNVSTLELGDSALYLCASSLEDSANQPQHFGDGTRLSIL.

This clonotype turned up a few times. The chain employs TRBV19 and TRBJ2-1; 12 nucleotides match TRBD2. The CDR3 covers 17 residues. Per germline, CDR1 LNHDA and CDR2 SQIVND (reference sequence). The trim removed 6 bases at V and 3 bases at J, leaving 9 bases unmatched. The CDR3 DNA sequence: TGTGCCAGTAGCCCCCGGGGACTAGCGGGCGGCTACAATGAGCAGTTCTTC. Its protein is CASSPRGLAGGYNEQFF.

This clonotype has a handful of counts. The chain couples TRBV29-1 to TRBJ2-5; no clear D gene. The CDR3 loop spans 13 amino acids. Per the germline V gene, CDR1 is SQVTM and CDR2 is ANQGSEA. V dropped 2 bases and J dropped 5 bases, with 12 bases sitting between them. The DNA of the CDR3 is TGCAGCGTTGAATTGGTAGAAGGGGAGACCCAGTACTTC. This translates into CSVELVEGETQYF.

This clonotype occurred a few times. V gene TRBV20-1 combines with J gene TRBJ2-4; TRBD2 might be the D (6 bases). The germline V and J ends were trimmed by 6 bases and 0 bases, with 15 bases remaining between them. The CDR3 length is 15 residues. Germline lookup yields CDR1 DFQATT and CDR2 SNEGSKA (reference sequence). The CDR3 region is CSAFGGTLAKNIQYF. The CDR3 region has the DNA TGCAGTGCCTTCGGCGGGACTCTAGCCAAAAACATTCAGTACTTC.

This clonotype was counted between two and nine times. The chain combines TRBV6-1 with TRBJ1-5, with TRBD1 matching over 7 bases. The CDR3 loop spans 13 amino acids. J was trimmed by 6 bases and V by 6 bases; bases with no gene match: 5. Per germline, CDR1 MNHNS and CDR2 SASEGT. This chain's CDR3 is CASSQTGSQPQHF. The CDR3 DNA sequence: TGTGCCAGCAGCCAGACAGGGAGTCAGCCCCAGCATTTT.

This clonotype has a handful of counts. This chain joins TRBV28 and TRBJ2-7; 9 nucleotides align to TRBD1. The germline V gene encodes CDR1 MDHEN and CDR2 SYDVKM. This CDR3 has 14 amino acids. Trimming took 6 bases from V and 3 from J; bases not matched to a gene: 6. DNA for the CDR3: TGTGCCAGCAGGGGGACAGGGACTATCTACGAGCAGTACTTC. Its protein is CASRGTGTIYEQYF.

The chain carries TRBV12-3 or TRBV12-4 and TRBJ1-1; TRBD1 matches 11 bases. The CDR3 has 15 amino acids. V was clipped by 4 bases and J by 4 bases; unmatched bases: 5. Here the CDR3 reads CASSSAGTGGTEAFF. The DNA for the CDR3 is TGTGCCAGCAGTTCCGCCGGGACAGGGGGCACTGAAGCTTTCTTT.

This chain links TRBV10-2 with TRBJ1-2; D is perhaps TRBD1 (5 bases). The CDR3 has 13 residues. The germline CDR1 and CDR2 sequences are WSHSY and SAAADI. Trimming pared 0 bases from V and 8 bases from J, leaving 10 bases between. In DNA form, the CDR3 reads TGCGCCAGCAGTGAGTCCTGGGGGAGCGGCTACACCTTC. It encodes CASSESWGSGYTF.

This clonotype was observed a few times. This rearrangement joins TRBV20-1 to TRBJ2-5; D may match TRBD1 or TRBD2 (5 bases each). The ends were cut back, 1 base at V and 3 bases at J, with 15 bases in the middle. In germline, CDR1 is DFQATT, CDR2 SNEGSKA (reference sequence). The CDR3 spans 15 residues. CDR3: CSARARGAPKETQYF. CDR3 bases: TGCAGTGCTAGAGCCCGAGGGGCGCCCAAAGAGACCCAGTACTTC.

This clonotype appeared a few times. CDR3: CASSYSGPGSSGNTIYF. In DNA, the CDR3 is TGTGCCAGCAGTTACTCCGGTCCTGGGAGCTCTGGAAACACCATATATTTT. J is TRBJ1-3 and V is TRBV6-5; no firm D call. The CDR3 totals 17 residues. Germline V CDR1 and CDR2: MNHEY, SVGAGI. V lost 0 bases to trimming and J lost 0 bases, with 12 bases between them.

The chain is built from TRBV10-3 and TRBJ2-1, with 8 bases identical to TRBD1. J was trimmed by 3 bases and V by 2 bases; bases with no gene match: 9. The germline V gene has CDR1 ENHRY and CDR2 SYGVKD. The CDR3 runs to 17 residues. CDR3 DNA: TGTGCCATCAGTGAGATGAATGACAGGGGCAACTACAATGAGCAGTTCTTC. It encodes CAISEMNDRGNYNEQFF.

CDR3 nucleotides: TGCGCCAGCAGCTGGGGGACTGAAGAGCAGTACTTC. Amino acids: CASSWGTEEQYF. The chain recombines TRBV5-1 with TRBJ2-7; D perhaps matches TRBD2 (6 bases). Germline V CDR1 and CDR2: SGHRS, YFSETQ. The length of the CDR3 is 12 residues. V lost 3 bases to trimming and J lost 7 bases, with 11 bases between them.

This chain joins TRBV28 and TRBJ2-2; 9 nucleotides agree with TRBD1. From germline, CDR1 is MDHEN and CDR2 SYDVKM. The CDR3 is 16 amino acids. The junction had 4 bases not matched to a gene; V was cut back by 3 bases and J by 2 bases. The CDR3 loop reads CASSFGTGPNTGELFF. The CDR3, as DNA: TGTGCCAGCAGTTTTGGGACAGGGCCTAACACCGGGGAGCTGTTTTTT.

The genes are TRBV5-1 and TRBJ2-3; 11 bases line up with TRBD2. Germline lookup yields CDR1 SGHRS and CDR2 YFSETQ. V lost 3 bases, J lost 4 bases, and 10 bases stayed unmatched. The CDR3 runs to 17 residues. The CDR3 protein is CASSSPRSGRAADTQYF. In DNA form, the CDR3 reads TGCGCCAGCAGCTCTCCCCGTAGCGGGAGGGCTGCAGATACGCAGTATTTT.

This chain uses TRBV27 with TRBJ1-5; perhaps TRBD1 as D (6 bases). V lost 6 bases and J 3 bases, leaving 15 bases between the germline ends. The CDR3 is 15 residues long. CDR1 and CDR2 from the germline V gene are MNHEY and SMNVEV (reference sequence). CDR3 region: CASSHTTGVNQPQHF. For the CDR3, the DNA is TGTGCCAGCAGCCACACGACAGGAGTCAATCAGCCCCAGCATTTT.

The V and J genes are TRBV5-1 and TRBJ2-1; TRBD2 aligns across 8 bases. The CDR3 sequence is 17 residues long. Germline V gives CDR1 SGHRS, CDR2 YFSETQ. With V trimmed by 1 base and J by 4 bases, 10 bases remained unmatched. The CDR3 spells CASSLHLVTSGYNEQFF. The CDR3 DNA sequence: TGCGCCAGCAGCTTGCACCTAGTCACTAGCGGTTACAATGAGCAGTTCTTC. Drawing the rest from reference TRBV5-1 and TRBJ2-1, the complete variable domain is KAGVTQTPRYLIKTRGQQVTLSCSPISGHRSVSWYQQTPGQGLQFLFEYFSETQRNKGNFPGRFSGRQFSNSRSEMNVSTLELGDSALYLCASSLHLVTSGYNEQFFGPGTRLTVL.

The rearrangement joins TRBV12-3 or TRBV12-4 to TRBJ2-6, with D perhaps matching TRBD1 or TRBD2 (5 bases each). With 5 bases removed from V and 0 bases from J, the gap between germline ends came to 14 bases. The CDR3 consists of 17 residues. CDR3 nucleotide sequence: TGTGCCAGCAGTCAAACAGTGGGGACCTCTGGGGCCAACGTCCTGACTTTC. Translated: CASSQTVGTSGANVLTF.

This rearrangement joins TRBV3-1 to TRBJ1-6; 8 nucleotides align to TRBD1. Germline V gene data show CDR1 as LGHDT and CDR2 as YNNKEL (reference sequence). This CDR3 contains 14 residues. The J segment lost 7 bases and the V segment lost 2 bases, leaving 1 base of the junction unmatched. The CDR3 DNA is TGTGCCAGCAGCCAAAGGGACAGGAATTCACCCCTCCACTTT. Its translation: CASSQRDRNSPLHF.

This clonotype was picked up a small number of times. V usage is TRBV5-1 and J usage is TRBJ2-7, with D tentatively TRBD1 (6 bases). This CDR3 is built from 14 residues. Trimming stripped 2 bases from V and 0 bases from J, with 9 bases between. From germline, CDR1 is SGHRS and CDR2 YFSETQ. CDR3 sequence: CASSFRTASYEQYF. Here the CDR3 DNA reads TGCGCCAGCAGCTTCAGGACAGCCTCCTACGAGCAGTACTTC.

This clonotype was picked up a small number of times. CDR3 DNA sequence: TGCAGTGTCGCACAGGGAATACGGCCCCAGCATTTT. Its translation is CSVAQGIRPQHF. V and J are TRBV20-1 and TRBJ1-5, with D possibly matching TRBD1 (6 bases). The V end was cut by 7 bases, the J end by 9 bases, with 16 bases between. The CDR3 is 12 amino acids. Germline V gene sequence: CDR1 DFQATT, CDR2 SNEGSKA (reference sequence).

The sample holds one count of this clonotype. This chain uses TRBV4-1 with TRBJ2-3; D is undetermined. The germline V and J ends were trimmed by 0 bases and 2 bases, with 6 bases remaining between them. This CDR3 spans 14 amino acids. In germline, CDR1 is MGHRA, CDR2 YSYEKL. The CDR3 DNA sequence: TGCGCCAGCAGCCAAGATCGGAACACAGATACGCAGTATTTT. Translated, it gives CASSQDRNTDTQYF.

The V gene is TRBV12-3 or TRBV12-4, the J gene TRBJ2-5, with 12 positions matching TRBD2. Trimming at V came to 7 bases and at J to 4 bases, leaving 7 bases not matched to a gene. The CDR3 is 15 amino acids. DNA for the CDR3: TGTGCCAGCAACCTCGGACTAGCGGGACGAGAGACCCAGTACTTC. This encodes CASNLGLAGRETQYF.

The table lists this clonotype with a few counts. The chain is built from TRBV20-1 and TRBJ1-3; unclear D gene. CDR1 DFQATT and CDR2 SNEGSKA come from the germline V gene (reference sequence). This CDR3 is 13 amino acids long. V was shortened by 2 bases and J by 1 base, with 6 bases between the two germline ends. CDR3 sequence reads: CSARRISGNTIYF. The CDR3 DNA reads as TGCAGTGCTAGACGGATTTCTGGAAACACCATATATTTT.

The chain carries TRBV5-1 and TRBJ2-5, with D unresolved. Deletions cut 0 bases from V and 10 bases from J, with 13 bases between. Germline CDR1 and CDR2: SGHRS and YFSETQ. This CDR3 region has 13 residues. Written as DNA, the CDR3 is TGCGCCAGCAGCTTGGCCCCTACTGGGGACCAGTACTTC. It yields the protein CASSLAPTGDQYF.

This clonotype came up many times. CDR3 in DNA: TGCGCCAGCAGCTCCCGTCTAGCGGCTAGCACAGATACGCAGTATTTT. This gives the protein CASSSRLAASTDTQYF. The J gene is TRBJ2-3, the V gene TRBV5-1; 7 bases line up with TRBD2. The V gene end was trimmed by 3 bases and the J gene end by 0 bases; junction bases not matched to a gene: 7. This CDR3 has 16 amino acids. CDR1 is SGHRS, CDR2 YFSETQ, per germline. The entire variable domain, with the rest obtained from reference TRBV5-1 and TRBJ2-3, is as follows: KAGVTQTPRYLIKTRGQQVTLSCSPISGHRSVSWYQQTPGQGLQFLFEYFSETQRNKGNFPGRFSGRQFSNSRSEMNVSTLELGDSALYLCASSSRLAASTDTQYFGPGTRLTVL.

The chain has TRBV25-1 and TRBJ2-1; the D gene is possibly TRBD2 (7 bases). There are 14 residues in the CDR3. V gave up 8 bases and J gave up 10 bases, with 21 bases separating them. Germline V lookup: CDR1 MGHDK, CDR2 SYGVNS. In DNA form, the CDR3 reads TGTGCCAGCCGTGGCAACGGGGGCGGGGGAGAGCAGTTCTTC. Residues: CASRGNGGGGEQFF.

Only a few counts were recorded for this clonotype. The CDR3 sequence is CASSGAGHPLAKNIQYF. DNA for the CDR3: TGTGCCAGCAGTGGTGCGGGACACCCATTAGCCAAAAACATTCAGTACTTC. V is TRBV2 and J is TRBJ2-4, with D possibly called TRBD1 or TRBD2 (6 bases each). V was trimmed by 4 bases and J by 0 bases, leaving 16 bases between them. Germline V CDR1 and CDR2: SNHLY, FYNNEI. The CDR3 extends over 17 amino acids.

The rearrangement links TRBV28 to TRBJ1-1; D may be TRBD1 (5 bases). This CDR3 spans 18 amino acids. From germline, CDR1 is MDHEN and CDR2 SYDVKM. V was cut by 2 bases and J by 1 base, with 20 bases left in between. As DNA, the CDR3 is TGTGCCAGCAGTTTACTCGACTACCGGGACCAGGCGAACACTGAAGCTTTCTTT. Its protein product is CASSLLDYRDQANTEAFF.

This clonotype has just a few counts. Here the CDR3 reads CASSGGLGSSSYEQYF. The CDR3 nucleotides are TGCGCCAGCAGTGGTGGACTAGGGAGCTCTTCCTACGAGCAGTACTTC. The chain has TRBV10-1 and TRBJ2-7; the match to TRBD2 covers 7 bases. This CDR3 has 16 amino acids. The germline gives CDR1 WNHNN, CDR2 SYGVQD (reference sequence). Trimming cost V 4 bases and J 1 base; bases outside gene matches: 10.

This chain links TRBV20-1 with TRBJ2-3, with TRBD2 matching over 10 bases. The V and J ends lost 3 bases and 2 bases, in that order; junction bases with no gene match: 2. The CDR3 contains 14 residues. In germline, CDR1 is DFQATT, CDR2 SNEGSKA (reference sequence). For the CDR3, the DNA is TGCAGTGCTAGTACTAGCGGGGCCACAGATACGCAGTATTTT. Residues: CSASTSGATDTQYF.